The T cell receptor beta chain under discussion was sequenced for a study of a mutant IDH1 vaccine in newly diagnosed glioma. The time point was: week 35, safety follow-up. One vaccine dose held 300 ug of mutant IDH1 20-mer peptide and came with topical imiquimod. Comment on this clone: Its antigen is currently unknown.

This CDR3 spans 14 amino acids. Losses at the gene ends were 5 bases for V and 8 bases for J; bases not matched to a gene: 7. CDR1 is MDHEN and CDR2 is SYDVKM in the germline V gene. TCRdb's copy holds only in-frame clones and misses some; the assay was immunoSEQ multiplex PCR. The repertoire includes approximately 43,000 clones, roughly nine tenths of them detected once, and less than 2% sits in the top ten. The chain carries TRBV28 and TRBJ1-4, with 8 bases fitting TRBD1. The sequence was collected from a man between 40 and 49 years old with glioma. Sequencing used PBMCs, obtained from a glioma patient whose treatment included an IDH1 peptide vaccine. The CDR3 bases are TGTGCCAGCAGTCGCGGACAGGGAAGGGAAAAACTGTTTTTT. It encodes CASSRGQGREKLFF. Supplemented by reference TRBV28 and TRBJ1-4, the full variable domain reads DVKVTQSSRYLVKRTGEKVFLECVQDMDHENMFWYRQDPGLGLRLIYFSYDVKMKEKGDIPEGYSVSREKKERFSLILESASTNQTSMYLCASSRGQGREKLFFGSGTQLSVL.